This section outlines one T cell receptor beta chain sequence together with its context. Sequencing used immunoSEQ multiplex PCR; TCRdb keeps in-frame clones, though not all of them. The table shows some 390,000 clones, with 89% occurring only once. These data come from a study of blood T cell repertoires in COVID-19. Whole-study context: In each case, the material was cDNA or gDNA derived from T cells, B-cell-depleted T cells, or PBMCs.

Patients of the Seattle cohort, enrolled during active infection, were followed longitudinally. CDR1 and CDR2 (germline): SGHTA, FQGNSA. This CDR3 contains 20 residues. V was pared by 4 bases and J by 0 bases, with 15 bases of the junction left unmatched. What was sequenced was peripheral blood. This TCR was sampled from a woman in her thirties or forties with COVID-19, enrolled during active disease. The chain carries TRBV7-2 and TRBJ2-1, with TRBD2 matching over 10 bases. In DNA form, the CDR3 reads TGTGCCAGCAGCTCAGCCCCAGGGCTAGCGGGGGCCCGCTCCTACAATGAGCAGTTCTTC. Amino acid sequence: CASSSAPGLAGARSYNEQFF.